This T cell receptor beta chain was sequenced for a study of cytomegalovirus exposure and HLA in healthy donors. Study-wide results and caveats: Analysis was performed later, and it showed HLA-associated TCR beta chains to be more clonally expanded than equally common others. With high specificity and sensitivity, the classifier reportedly diagnosed cytomegalovirus status. Researchers reportedly found TCR beta sequences accurately predicted most subjects' HLA-A and HLA-B alleles. It was only CMV serostatus that was available as immune exposure information.

Use of 60 Vbeta and 13 Jbeta primers characterized the PCR. The table came from immunoSEQ multiplex PCR; TCRdb's copy has only in-frame clones and leaves some out. The table records 85,000 to 100,000 clones, roughly three fifths of them present only once. Turning to this clone: Its antigen is undetermined.

Looked up from germline, CDR1 is LNHDA and CDR2 is SQIVND (reference sequence). The CDR3 is made up of 13 amino acids. J gave up 5 bases and V 3 bases, and 3 bases lay outside the gene matches. The sample consisted of PBMCs. This TCR was recovered from a woman under 40 in good health and CMV-seronegative. The chain has TRBV19 and TRBJ1-1; 7 positions match TRBD1. CDR3 residues: CASSIDRVTEAFF. The DNA for the CDR3 is TGTGCCAGTAGTATCGACAGGGTTACTGAAGCTTTCTTT.